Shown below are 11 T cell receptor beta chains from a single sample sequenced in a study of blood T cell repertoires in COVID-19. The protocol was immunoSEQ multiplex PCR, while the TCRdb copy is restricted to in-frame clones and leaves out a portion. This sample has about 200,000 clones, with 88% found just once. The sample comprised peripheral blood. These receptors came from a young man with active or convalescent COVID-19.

DNA for the CDR3: TGTGCTAGTGGACCGCTCGGACAGGGGTTCGGAGAGACCCAGTACTTC. This encodes CASGPLGQGFGETQYF. This rearrangement joins TRBV12-5 to TRBJ2-5; 9 bases map to TRBD1. The J segment lost 4 bases and the V segment lost 6 bases, leaving 12 bases of the junction unmatched. The V gene's germline CDR1 is LGHNT and CDR2 FRNRAP. This CDR3 has 16 amino acids.

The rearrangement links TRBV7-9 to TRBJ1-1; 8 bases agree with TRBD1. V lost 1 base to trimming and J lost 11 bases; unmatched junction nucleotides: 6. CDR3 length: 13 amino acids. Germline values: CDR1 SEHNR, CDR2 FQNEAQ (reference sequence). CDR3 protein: CASSLGGQDIAFF. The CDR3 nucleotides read TGTGCCAGCAGCTTAGGGGGACAGGATATTGCTTTCTTT.

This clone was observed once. CDR3 coding DNA: TGTGCCATCAGTGATCTTTTGGGGAAAGGGGACAATGAGCAGTTCTTC. Translation: CAISDLLGKGDNEQFF. The J gene is TRBJ2-1, the V gene TRBV10-3; D possibly corresponds to TRBD1 (5 bases). Germline loops: CDR1 ENHRY, CDR2 SYGVKD. The CDR3 length is 16 residues. V was clipped by 3 bases and J by 5 bases, with 17 bases between them.

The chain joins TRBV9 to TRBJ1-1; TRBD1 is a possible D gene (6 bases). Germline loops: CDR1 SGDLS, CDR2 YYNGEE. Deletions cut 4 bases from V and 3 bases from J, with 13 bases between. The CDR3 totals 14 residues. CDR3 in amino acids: CASSPGTLDTEAFF. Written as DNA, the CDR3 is TGTGCCAGCAGCCCTGGGACATTAGACACTGAAGCTTTCTTT.

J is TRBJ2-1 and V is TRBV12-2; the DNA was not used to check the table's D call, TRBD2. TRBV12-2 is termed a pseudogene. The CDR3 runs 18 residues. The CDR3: CASRLEAFWTSLYNEQFF. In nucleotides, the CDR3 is TGTGCAAGTCGCTTAGAAGCTTTTTGGACTAGCCTCTACAATGAGCAGTTCTTC.

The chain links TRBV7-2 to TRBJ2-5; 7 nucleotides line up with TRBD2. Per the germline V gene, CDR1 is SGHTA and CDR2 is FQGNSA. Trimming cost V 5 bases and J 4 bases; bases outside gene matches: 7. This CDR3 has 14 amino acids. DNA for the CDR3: TGTGCCAGCAGCCTTAGCGGGTTGGGAGAGACCCAGTACTTC. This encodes CASSLSGLGETQYF.

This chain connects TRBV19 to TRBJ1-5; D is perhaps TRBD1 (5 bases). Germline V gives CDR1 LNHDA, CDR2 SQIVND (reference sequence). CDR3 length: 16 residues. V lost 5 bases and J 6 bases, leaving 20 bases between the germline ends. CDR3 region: CASSLLGEGSGQPQHF. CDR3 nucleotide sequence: TGTGCCAGTAGTCTACTGGGGGAGGGCTCGGGTCAGCCCCAGCATTTT.

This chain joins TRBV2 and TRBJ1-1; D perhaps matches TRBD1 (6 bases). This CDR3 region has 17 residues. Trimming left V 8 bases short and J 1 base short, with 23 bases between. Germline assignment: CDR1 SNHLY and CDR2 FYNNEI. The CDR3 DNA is TGTGCCAGCGCTCCAGGGGCACGGGGAATATGGAACACTGAAGCTTTCTTT. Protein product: CASAPGARGIWNTEAFF.

CDR3 residues: CASSMAGHSNQPQHF. DNA for the CDR3: TGTGCCAGCAGTATGGCAGGGCATAGCAATCAGCCCCAGCATTTT. The rearrangement uses TRBV27 and TRBJ1-5; D is possibly TRBD1 (5 bases). Germline assignment: CDR1 MNHEY and CDR2 SMNVEV (reference sequence). Deletions cut 5 bases from V and 0 bases from J, with 11 bases between. This CDR3 comprises 15 residues.

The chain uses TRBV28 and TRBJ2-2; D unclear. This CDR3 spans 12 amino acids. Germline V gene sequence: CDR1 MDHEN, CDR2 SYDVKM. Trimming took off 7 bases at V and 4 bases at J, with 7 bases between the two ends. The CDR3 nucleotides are TGTGCCAGCATCTCGGGCACCGGGGAGCTGTTTTTT. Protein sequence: CASISGTGELFF.

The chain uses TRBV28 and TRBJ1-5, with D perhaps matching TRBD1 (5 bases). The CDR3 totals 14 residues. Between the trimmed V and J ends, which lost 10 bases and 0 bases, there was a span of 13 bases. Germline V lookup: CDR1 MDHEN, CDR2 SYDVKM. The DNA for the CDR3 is TGTGCCATCCGACGGGGGGGTAGCAATCAGCCCCAGCATTTT. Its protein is CAIRRGGSNQPQHF.